Listed below are T cell receptor beta chains from one sample, sequenced in a study of blood T cell repertoires in COVID-19. The protocol was immunoSEQ multiplex PCR, while the TCRdb copy is restricted to in-frame clones and leaves out a portion. The table shows some 110,000 clones, with around 84% occurring only once. The sample comprised PBMCs or T cells enriched from blood (not recorded which). The receptor set was obtained from a woman in her twenties or thirties who had recovered from COVID-19. The CDR3 runs from the conserved cysteine through the conserved F or W. The order of the fields is V gene, J gene, clone size, D gene, CDR3 protein, CDR3 DNA. The D gene is left open where the match is weak. Clone size is not always given. Where it is, it says once, few, many or a class for expanded clones.

V gene: TRBV25-1
J gene: TRBJ1-1
clone size: -
D gene: -
CDR3 protein: CASSESLRGYDTEAFF
CDR3 DNA: TGTGCCAGCAGTGAGAGTCTTCGGGGTTACGACACTGAAGCTTTCTTT

V gene: TRBV24-1
J gene: TRBJ2-1
clone size: -
D gene: TRBD2
CDR3 protein: CATSVSSGRAGHNEQFF
CDR3 DNA: TGTGCCACCAGTGTGTCTAGCGGGAGGGCCGGGCACAATGAGCAGTTCTTC

V gene: TRBV28
J gene: TRBJ1-3
clone size: -
D gene: -
CDR3 protein: CASTPRTPSGNTIYF
CDR3 DNA: TGTGCCAGCACCCCTCGGACACCCTCTGGAAACACCATATATTTT

V gene: TRBV10-2
J gene: TRBJ2-1
clone size: -
D gene: TRBD2
CDR3 protein: CASSDGGLAGDEQFF
CDR3 DNA: TGCGCCAGCAGTGATGGGGGACTAGCGGGGGATGAGCAGTTCTTC

V gene: TRBV3-1/TRBV3-2
J gene: TRBJ1-2
clone size: few
D gene: TRBD1
CDR3 protein: CASSSRGQGANYGYTF
CDR3 DNA: TGTGCCAGCAGCAGTCGGGGACAGGGCGCTAACTATGGCTACACCTTC

V gene: TRBV5-3
J gene: TRBJ2-1
clone size: -
D gene: -
CDR3 protein: CARSPNQSWRYKFF
CDR3 DNA: TGTGCCAGAAGCCCCAACCAAAGCTGGCGGTACAAGTTCTTC

V gene: TRBV11-2
J gene: TRBJ2-5
clone size: -
D gene: -
CDR3 protein: CASSLDLAKETQYF
CDR3 DNA: TGTGCCAGCAGCTTGGACTTAGCGAAGGAGACCCAGTACTTC

V gene: TRBV10-3
J gene: TRBJ2-3
clone size: -
D gene: -
CDR3 protein: CAISENRGSANTQYF
CDR3 DNA: TGTGCCATCAGTGAGAACAGAGGGAGTGCCAATACGCAGTATTTT

V gene: TRBV28
J gene: TRBJ2-7
clone size: -
D gene: -
CDR3 protein: CASKIPDWGYEQYF
CDR3 DNA: TGTGCCAGCAAAATCCCGGACTGGGGCTACGAGCAGTACTTC

V gene: TRBV6-5
J gene: TRBJ1-2
clone size: once
D gene: TRBD1
CDR3 protein: CASSPGTGYYGYTF
CDR3 DNA: TGCGCCAGCAGCCCCGGGACAGGGTATTATGGCTACACCTTC

V gene: TRBV15
J gene: TRBJ2-5
clone size: many
D gene: TRBD2
CDR3 protein: CATSRGGGGGETQYF
CDR3 DNA: TGTGCCACCAGCAGAGGCGGGGGAGGTGGAGAGACCCAGTACTTC

V gene: TRBV9
J gene: TRBJ2-1
clone size: -
D gene: -
CDR3 protein: CASSVGTGGTNEQFF
CDR3 DNA: TGTGCCAGCAGCGTAGGTACTGGAGGAACTAATGAGCAGTTCTTC

V gene: TRBV7-8
J gene: TRBJ1-1
clone size: -
D gene: -
CDR3 protein: CASSLIGFSGTEAFF
CDR3 DNA: TGTGCCAGCAGCCTCATAGGTTTTTCGGGGACTGAAGCTTTCTTT

V gene: TRBV19
J gene: TRBJ2-1
clone size: -
D gene: TRBD2
CDR3 protein: CASSEVASGRDEQFF
CDR3 DNA: TGTGCCAGTAGTGAGGTGGCTAGCGGAAGGGATGAGCAGTTCTTC

V gene: TRBV7-6
J gene: TRBJ2-3
clone size: once
D gene: TRBD1
CDR3 protein: CASSLGSRDRADTQYF
CDR3 DNA: TGTGCCAGCAGCTTAGGGTCTCGCGACAGGGCAGATACGCAGTATTTT

V gene: TRBV6-5
J gene: TRBJ1-2
clone size: -
D gene: TRBD1
CDR3 protein: CASSGVGQANYGYTF
CDR3 DNA: TGTGCCAGCAGCGGGGTGGGACAGGCTAACTATGGCTACACCTTC

V gene: TRBV7-6
J gene: TRBJ2-7
clone size: -
D gene: TRBD2
CDR3 protein: CASRTGAGGHYEQYF
CDR3 DNA: TGTGCCAGCAGGACCGGAGCGGGAGGCCACTACGAGCAGTACTTC

V gene: TRBV2
J gene: TRBJ2-1
clone size: -
D gene: -
CDR3 protein: CASSGREYNEQFF
CDR3 DNA: TGTGCCAGCAGTGGAAGGGAGTACAATGAGCAGTTCTTC

V gene: TRBV28
J gene: TRBJ2-5
clone size: -
D gene: TRBD1
CDR3 protein: CASSETGKRAETQYF
CDR3 DNA: TGTGCCAGCAGTGAGACAGGGAAAAGGGCGGAGACCCAGTACTTC

V gene: TRBV18
J gene: TRBJ2-7
clone size: -
D gene: TRBD2
CDR3 protein: CASSPWEGTRVYEQYF
CDR3 DNA: TGTGCCAGCTCACCATGGGAGGGGACTCGGGTCTACGAGCAGTACTTC

V gene: TRBV5-1
J gene: TRBJ1-2
clone size: -
D gene: -
CDR3 protein: CASRLQGLDGYTF
CDR3 DNA: TGCGCCAGCAGACTACAGGGATTAGATGGCTACACCTTC

V gene: TRBV3-1/TRBV3-2
J gene: TRBJ2-4
clone size: -
D gene: TRBD2
CDR3 protein: CASSQRRGLAGVENIQYF
CDR3 DNA: TGTGCCAGCAGCCAACGAAGGGGACTAGCGGGAGTCGAAAACATTCAGTACTTC

V gene: TRBV9
J gene: TRBJ1-2
clone size: -
D gene: -
CDR3 protein: CASSPRSFENYGYTF
CDR3 DNA: TGTGCCAGCAGCCCAAGATCGTTTGAGAACTATGGCTACACCTTC

V gene: TRBV7-9
J gene: TRBJ2-3
clone size: -
D gene: TRBD2
CDR3 protein: CASSLVFRTSGSTDTQYF
CDR3 DNA: TGTGCCAGCAGCTTAGTTTTTCGGACTAGCGGGAGCACAGATACGCAGTATTTT

V gene: TRBV9
J gene: TRBJ1-1
clone size: few
D gene: TRBD1
CDR3 protein: CASSVGGQVCLRNTEAFF
CDR3 DNA: TGTGCCAGCAGCGTAGGCGGACAGGTATGCTTAAGGAACACTGAAGCTTTCTTT

V gene: TRBV28
J gene: TRBJ1-5
clone size: -
D gene: -
CDR3 protein: CASSPGTHLYSNQPQHF
CDR3 DNA: TGTGCCAGCAGTCCCGGGACACACCTTTATAGCAATCAGCCCCAGCATTTT

V gene: TRBV2
J gene: TRBJ1-3
clone size: -
D gene: -
CDR3 protein: CASSSTNSGNTIYF
CDR3 DNA: TGTGCCAGCAGTTCGACAAACTCTGGAAACACCATATATTTT

V gene: TRBV7-9
J gene: TRBJ1-1
clone size: -
D gene: TRBD1
CDR3 protein: CASSRQGTMNTEAFF
CDR3 DNA: TGTGCCAGCAGCCGACAGGGTACGATGAACACTGAAGCTTTCTTT

V gene: TRBV19
J gene: TRBJ2-7
clone size: -
D gene: -
CDR3 protein: CASSIHPGLTGGEQYF
CDR3 DNA: TGTGCCAGTAGTATACATCCTGGACTTACCGGGGGCGAGCAGTACTTC

V gene: TRBV7-9
J gene: TRBJ2-2
clone size: -
D gene: -
CDR3 protein: CASSLARAGVGFGELFF
CDR3 DNA: TGTGCCAGCAGCTTAGCGCGGGCGGGCGTTGGCTTCGGGGAGCTGTTTTTT

V gene: TRBV28
J gene: TRBJ1-2
clone size: -
D gene: -
CDR3 protein: CASSSQGRGYTF
CDR3 DNA: TGTGCCAGCAGTTCCCAGGGGCGCGGCTACACCTTC

V gene: TRBV5-1
J gene: TRBJ2-7
clone size: -
D gene: -
CDR3 protein: CASSLDRASEQYF
CDR3 DNA: TGCGCCAGCAGCTTGGACAGGGCGTCCGAGCAGTACTTC

V gene: TRBV9
J gene: TRBJ2-1
clone size: -
D gene: -
CDR3 protein: CASSPPLWRGYNEQFF
CDR3 DNA: TGTGCCAGCAGCCCCCCCCTATGGCGGGGTTACAATGAGCAGTTCTTC

V gene: TRBV18
J gene: TRBJ2-7
clone size: -
D gene: TRBD2
CDR3 protein: CASSPGLAYEQYF
CDR3 DNA: TGTGCCAGCTCACCCGGACTAGCCTACGAGCAGTACTTC

V gene: TRBV5-1
J gene: TRBJ2-4
clone size: -
D gene: TRBD2
CDR3 protein: CATSPGREIIAKNIQYF
CDR3 DNA: TGCGCCACCTCACCGGGGAGGGAAATAATAGCCAAAAACATTCAGTACTTC

V gene: TRBV28
J gene: TRBJ2-5
clone size: -
D gene: -
CDR3 protein: CASSLLRSEETQYF
CDR3 DNA: TGTGCCAGCAGTTTATTAAGATCGGAAGAGACCCAGTACTTC

V gene: TRBV13
J gene: TRBJ2-7
clone size: -
D gene: -
CDR3 protein: CASSSQRSTGFEQYF
CDR3 DNA: TGTGCCAGCAGCTCCCAACGATCGACTGGTTTCGAGCAGTACTTC

V gene: TRBV6-1
J gene: TRBJ1-2
clone size: -
D gene: -
CDR3 protein: CASSEAYRVDGYTF
CDR3 DNA: TGTGCCAGCAGTGAAGCATACAGGGTCGATGGCTACACCTTC

V gene: TRBV24-1
J gene: TRBJ2-7
clone size: -
D gene: -
CDR3 protein: CATSEQDYEQYF
CDR3 DNA: TGTGCCACCAGTGAACAAGACTACGAGCAGTACTTC

V gene: TRBV29-1
J gene: TRBJ2-1
clone size: -
D gene: TRBD2
CDR3 protein: CSVPSGSHLPYNEQFF
CDR3 DNA: TGCAGCGTTCCAAGCGGGAGCCACCTACCCTACAATGAGCAGTTCTTC

V gene: TRBV7-2
J gene: TRBJ2-1
clone size: -
D gene: -
CDR3 protein: CASSLGSTYSEQFF
CDR3 DNA: TGTGCCAGCAGCTTAGGATCAACTTACAGTGAGCAGTTCTTC

V gene: TRBV27
J gene: TRBJ2-7
clone size: -
D gene: TRBD2
CDR3 protein: CASTPTSGNPYEQYF
CDR3 DNA: TGTGCCAGCACCCCGACTAGCGGGAATCCCTACGAGCAGTACTTC

V gene: TRBV12-3/TRBV12-4
J gene: TRBJ2-3
clone size: -
D gene: TRBD2
CDR3 protein: CATRLAGELTQYF
CDR3 DNA: TGTGCCACCCGACTAGCGGGAGAGCTTACGCAGTATTTT

V gene: TRBV7-9
J gene: TRBJ2-2
clone size: few
D gene: TRBD2
CDR3 protein: CASSNREGGSTGELFF
CDR3 DNA: TGTGCCAGCAGCAACCGGGAGGGAGGGTCCACCGGGGAGCTGTTTTTT

V gene: TRBV10-3
J gene: TRBJ2-2
clone size: -
D gene: TRBD1
CDR3 protein: CAISARDRDTGELFF
CDR3 DNA: TGTGCCATCAGTGCCCGGGACAGGGACACCGGGGAGCTGTTTTTT

V gene: TRBV28
J gene: TRBJ2-7
clone size: -
D gene: -
CDR3 protein: CASSTQVYEQYF
CDR3 DNA: TGTGCCAGCAGTACGCAGGTTTACGAGCAGTACTTC

V gene: TRBV2
J gene: TRBJ1-1
clone size: -
D gene: TRBD1
CDR3 protein: CASSGQDWGDEAFF
CDR3 DNA: TGTGCCAGCAGCGGACAGGACTGGGGGGATGAAGCTTTCTTT

V gene: TRBV27
J gene: TRBJ1-2
clone size: -
D gene: -
CDR3 protein: CASSPRGINYGYTF
CDR3 DNA: TGTGCCAGCAGTCCCAGGGGAATTAACTATGGCTACACCTTC

V gene: TRBV7-3
J gene: TRBJ2-1
clone size: -
D gene: TRBD2
CDR3 protein: CASSADGRANNEQFF
CDR3 DNA: TGTGCCAGCAGCGCCGACGGGAGGGCGAACAATGAGCAGTTCTTC

V gene: TRBV28
J gene: TRBJ1-1
clone size: -
D gene: TRBD1
CDR3 protein: CASSFRGQGIKAFF
CDR3 DNA: TGTGCCAGCAGTTTTAGGGGACAGGGGATAAAGGCTTTCTTT

V gene: TRBV5-5
J gene: TRBJ2-1
clone size: -
D gene: TRBD2
CDR3 protein: CASSPSTSGSPTYNEQFF
CDR3 DNA: TGTGCCAGCAGCCCGTCAACTAGCGGGAGTCCCACCTACAATGAGCAGTTCTTC

V gene: TRBV5-1
J gene: TRBJ2-7
clone size: -
D gene: -
CDR3 protein: CASSLGGTENYEQYF
CDR3 DNA: TGCGCCAGCAGCTTGGGCGGGACAGAGAACTACGAGCAGTACTTC

V gene: TRBV5-4
J gene: TRBJ2-5
clone size: -
D gene: -
CDR3 protein: CASSLEGRQETQYF
CDR3 DNA: TGTGCCAGCAGCTTGGAGGGGCGGCAAGAGACCCAGTACTTC

V gene: TRBV9
J gene: TRBJ2-7
clone size: -
D gene: TRBD2
CDR3 protein: CASSVGLGASGSYEQYF
CDR3 DNA: TGTGCCAGCAGCGTAGGATTAGGAGCTAGCGGGAGCTACGAGCAGTACTTC

V gene: TRBV18
J gene: TRBJ1-3
clone size: -
D gene: TRBD1
CDR3 protein: CASSQRGTGESGNTIYF
CDR3 DNA: TGTGCCAGCTCACAACGTGGGACAGGGGAGTCTGGAAACACCATATATTTT